This TCR beta chain came from a study of regulatory T cells in long-lasting Graves disease. This clonotype was observed many times. Its antigen is unknown. Overall study findings and caveats: Sharing of public clonotypes was greater in persistent patients (about 2,500) than in new patients (approximately 940).

Construction of TCR beta libraries relied on iRepertoire HTBI primers and on Arm-PCR targeting CDR3 regions. Each CDR3 protein gets one entry after TCRdb re-called the multiplex PCR reads with MiXCR. The sample has a few hundred thousand distinct CDR3 sequences, less than 20% seen once; the top ten hold approximately 22%. The CDR3 loop spans 15 amino acids. The trim removed 8 bases at V and 4 bases at J, leaving 7 bases unmatched. Germline CDR1 SEHNR, CDR2 FQNEAQ (reference sequence). Time point given: newly diagnosed GD, antithyroid drugs for less than 3 months. The TCR library was made from RNA that had been extracted from PBMCs in TRIzol. This same sample was also taken into another study, of T cells in Graves' hyperthyroidism and ophthalmopathy. That report notes: Primed by the HTBI set, a first-round RT-PCR was run on the TCR CDR3.

The material sequenced was peripheral blood mononuclear cells (PBMCs), taken at new diagnosis, from a patient treated with antithyroid drugs. The receptor was derived from a woman under 30 with Graves disease. The rearrangement links TRBV7-9 to TRBJ2-3; 12 nucleotides line up with TRBD2. In DNA form, the CDR3 reads TGTGCCAGCTGGGCTAGCGGGAGGGAAGCAGATACGCAGTATTTT. Its protein is CASWASGREADTQYF.